This T cell receptor beta chain was identified during a study of identical twins. This clonotype was observed many times. CDR1 is MDHEN and CDR2 is SYDVKM in the germline V gene. The V gene end was trimmed by 8 bases and the J gene end by 8 bases; junction bases not matched to a gene: 10. The CDR3 consists of 14 residues. A single record per CDR3 protein comes from TCRdb applying MiXCR to the 5' RACE reads. This table has approximately 500,000 distinct CDR3 sequences, less than 25% appearing once. These data were likewise used in another study, on T cells expressing NK-cell markers.

The chain combines TRBV28 with TRBJ1-2, with 11 bases aligning to TRBD1. The sequencing sample was made of CD4+ T cells sorted from blood. The sequence was obtained from a woman between 18 and 29 years old in good health. In DNA, the CDR3 is TGTGCCAGCCACTCTTTAGGGGACAGGGGGGGCTACACCTTC. Its translation is CASHSLGDRGGYTF.